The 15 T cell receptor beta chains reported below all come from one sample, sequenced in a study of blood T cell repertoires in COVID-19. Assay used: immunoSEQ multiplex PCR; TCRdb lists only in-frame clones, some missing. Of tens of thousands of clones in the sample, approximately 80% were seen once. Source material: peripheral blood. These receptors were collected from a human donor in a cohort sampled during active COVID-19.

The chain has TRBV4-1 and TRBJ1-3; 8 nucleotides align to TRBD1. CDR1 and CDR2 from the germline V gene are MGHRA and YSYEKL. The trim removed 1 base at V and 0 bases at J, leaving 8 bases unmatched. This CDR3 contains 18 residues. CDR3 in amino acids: CASSQVLDRVISGNTIYF. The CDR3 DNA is TGCGCCAGCAGCCAAGTGTTGGACAGGGTGATCTCTGGAAACACCATATATTTT.

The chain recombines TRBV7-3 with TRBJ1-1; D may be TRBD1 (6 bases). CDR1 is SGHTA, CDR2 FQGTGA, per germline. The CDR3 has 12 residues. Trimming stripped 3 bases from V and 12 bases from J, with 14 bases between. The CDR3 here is CASSLTGLDTFF. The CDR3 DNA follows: TGTGCCAGCAGCTTGACAGGTCTAGATACTTTCTTT.

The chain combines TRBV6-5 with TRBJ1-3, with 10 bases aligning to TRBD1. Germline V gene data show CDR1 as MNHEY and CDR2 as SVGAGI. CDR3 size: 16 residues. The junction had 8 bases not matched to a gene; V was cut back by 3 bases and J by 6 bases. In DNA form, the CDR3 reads TGTGCCAGCAGTTATCGGGACAGGGGCCGTGCAAACACCATATATTTT. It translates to CASSYRDRGRANTIYF.

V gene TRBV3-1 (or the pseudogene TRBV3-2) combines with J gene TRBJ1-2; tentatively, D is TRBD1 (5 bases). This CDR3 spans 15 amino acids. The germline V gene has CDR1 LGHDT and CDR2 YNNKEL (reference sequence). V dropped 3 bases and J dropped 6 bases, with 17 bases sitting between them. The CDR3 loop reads CASSHILDSSHGYTF. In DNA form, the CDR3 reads TGTGCCAGCAGCCATATCTTAGACAGTAGCCATGGCTACACCTTC.

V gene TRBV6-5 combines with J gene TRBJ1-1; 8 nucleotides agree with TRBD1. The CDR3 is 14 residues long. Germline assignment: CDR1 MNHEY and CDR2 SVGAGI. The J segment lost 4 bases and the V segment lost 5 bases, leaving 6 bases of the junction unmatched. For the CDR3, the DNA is TGTGCCAGCAGTACAAGACAGGGGAGCACTGAAGCTTTCTTT. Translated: CASSTRQGSTEAFF.

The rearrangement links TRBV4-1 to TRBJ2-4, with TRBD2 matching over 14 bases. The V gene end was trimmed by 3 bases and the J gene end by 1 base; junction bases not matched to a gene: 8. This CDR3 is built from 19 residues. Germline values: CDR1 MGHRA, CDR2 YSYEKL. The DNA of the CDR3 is TGCGCCAGCAGCCACGAAACCGGGACTAGCGGGGGCGCCAAAAACATTCAGTACTTC. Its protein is CASSHETGTSGGAKNIQYF.

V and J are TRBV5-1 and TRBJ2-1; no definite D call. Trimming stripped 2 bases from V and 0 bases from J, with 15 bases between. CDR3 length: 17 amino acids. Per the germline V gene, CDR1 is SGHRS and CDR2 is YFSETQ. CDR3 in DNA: TGCGCCAGCAGCTTTGGCTCAGCGTCCGGCTCCTACAATGAGCAGTTCTTC. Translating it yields CASSFGSASGSYNEQFF.

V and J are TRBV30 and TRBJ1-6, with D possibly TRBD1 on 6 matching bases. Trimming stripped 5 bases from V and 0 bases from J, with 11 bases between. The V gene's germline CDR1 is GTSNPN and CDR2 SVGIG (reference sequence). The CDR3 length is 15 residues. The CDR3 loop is CAWDQGSSYNSPLHF. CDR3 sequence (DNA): TGTGCCTGGGATCAGGGGAGCTCCTATAATTCACCCCTCCACTTT.

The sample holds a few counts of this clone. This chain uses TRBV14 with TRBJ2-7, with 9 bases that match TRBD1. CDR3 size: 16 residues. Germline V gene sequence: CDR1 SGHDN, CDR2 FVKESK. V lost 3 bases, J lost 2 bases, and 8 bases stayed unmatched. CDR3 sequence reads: CASSHFLGQGPYEQYF. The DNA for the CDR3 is TGTGCCAGCAGCCATTTCCTGGGACAGGGTCCCTACGAGCAGTACTTC.

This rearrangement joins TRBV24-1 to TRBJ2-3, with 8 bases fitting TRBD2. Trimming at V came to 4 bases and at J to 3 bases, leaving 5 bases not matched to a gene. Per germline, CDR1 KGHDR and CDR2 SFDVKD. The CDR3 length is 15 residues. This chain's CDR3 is CATSEIAGFTDTQYF. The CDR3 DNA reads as TGTGCCACCAGTGAAATAGCGGGGTTTACAGATACGCAGTATTTT.

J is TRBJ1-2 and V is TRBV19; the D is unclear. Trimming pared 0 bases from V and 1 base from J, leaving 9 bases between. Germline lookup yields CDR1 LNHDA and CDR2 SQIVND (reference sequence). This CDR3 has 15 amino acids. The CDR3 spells CASSIEALGNYGYTF. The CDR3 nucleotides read TGTGCCAGTAGTATAGAAGCGCTAGGTAACTATGGCTACACCTTC.

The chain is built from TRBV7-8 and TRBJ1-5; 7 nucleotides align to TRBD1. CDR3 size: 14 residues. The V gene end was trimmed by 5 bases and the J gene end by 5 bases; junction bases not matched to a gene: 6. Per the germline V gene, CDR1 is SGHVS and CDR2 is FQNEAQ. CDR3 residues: CASSRTGRDQPQHF. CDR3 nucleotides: TGTGCCAGCAGCCGGACAGGCCGGGATCAGCCCCAGCATTTT. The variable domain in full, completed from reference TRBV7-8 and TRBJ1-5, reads GAGVSQSPRYKVAKRGQDVALRCDPISGHVSLFWYQQALGQGPEFLTYFQNEAQLDKSGLPSDRFFAERPEGSVSTLKIQRTQQEDSAVYLCASSRTGRDQPQHFGDGTRLSIL.

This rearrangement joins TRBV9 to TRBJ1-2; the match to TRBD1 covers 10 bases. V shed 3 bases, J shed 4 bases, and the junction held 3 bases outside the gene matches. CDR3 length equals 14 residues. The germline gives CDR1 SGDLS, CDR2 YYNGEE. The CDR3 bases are TGTGCCAGCAGCGGGGGACAGGGGAGCTATGGCTACACCTTC. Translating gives CASSGGQGSYGYTF.

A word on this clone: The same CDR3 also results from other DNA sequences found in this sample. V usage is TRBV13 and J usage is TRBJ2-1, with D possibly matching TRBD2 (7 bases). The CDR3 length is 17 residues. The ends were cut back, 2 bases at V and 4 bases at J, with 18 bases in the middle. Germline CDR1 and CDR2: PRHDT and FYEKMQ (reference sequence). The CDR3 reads CASSLKGLGGPYNEQFF. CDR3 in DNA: TGTGCCAGCAGCTTAAAGGGGCTGGGGGGGCCGTACAATGAGCAGTTCTTC.

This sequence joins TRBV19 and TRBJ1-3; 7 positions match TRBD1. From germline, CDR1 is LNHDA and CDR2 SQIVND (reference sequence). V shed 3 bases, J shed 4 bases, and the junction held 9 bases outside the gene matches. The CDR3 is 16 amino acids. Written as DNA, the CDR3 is TGTGCCAGTAGTATCCGACAGGGTATTACCGGAAACACCATATATTTT. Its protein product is CASSIRQGITGNTIYF.